This T cell receptor beta chain was identified during a study of OX40 agonist ivuxolimab in advanced cancers. Sequencing was performed with immunoSEQ multiplex PCR; in TCRdb, only in-frame clones are kept and a portion is missing. The sample contains roughly 83,000 clones, more than 80% of which appear only once. The CDR3 covers 11 residues. The origin of this receptor is an adult with an advanced solid tumor such as melanoma, head and neck, liver or kidney cancer. Sample: CD4+ or CD8+ T cells sorted from blood, taken in a trial of the OX40 agonist ivuxolimab. V is TRBV21-1 and J is TRBJ1-4. TRBV21-1 has pseudogene status. CDR3 DNA: TGTGCCAGCAGCAAAGGTCTCAGCCGGGATTTT. Translation: CASSKGLSRDF.